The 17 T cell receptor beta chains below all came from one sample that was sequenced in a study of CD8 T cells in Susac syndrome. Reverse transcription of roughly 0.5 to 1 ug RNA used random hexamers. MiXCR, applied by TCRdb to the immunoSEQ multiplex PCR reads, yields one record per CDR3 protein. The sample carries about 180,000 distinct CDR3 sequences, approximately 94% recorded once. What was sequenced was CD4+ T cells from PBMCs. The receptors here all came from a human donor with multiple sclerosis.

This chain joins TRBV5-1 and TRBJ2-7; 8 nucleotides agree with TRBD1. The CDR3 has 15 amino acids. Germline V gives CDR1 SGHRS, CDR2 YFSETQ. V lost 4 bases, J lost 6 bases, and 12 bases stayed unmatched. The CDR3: CASSGTLITGGEQYF. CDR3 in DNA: TGCGCCAGCAGCGGAACCCTCATTACAGGGGGCGAGCAGTACTTC.

As DNA, the CDR3 is TGTGCCAGCAGTCCCTCTGGAAACACCATATATTTT. Translation gives CASSPSGNTIYF. The chain is built from TRBV12-3 or TRBV12-4 and TRBJ1-3, with D unresolved. This CDR3 has 12 residues. Trimming cost V 5 bases and J 0 bases, with 2 bases left between them.

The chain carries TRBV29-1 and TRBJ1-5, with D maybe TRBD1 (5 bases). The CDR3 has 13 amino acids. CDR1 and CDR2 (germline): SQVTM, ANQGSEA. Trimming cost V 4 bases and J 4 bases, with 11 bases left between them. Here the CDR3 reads CSVGGTGNQPQHF. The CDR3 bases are TGCAGCGTTGGGGGGACGGGGAATCAGCCCCAGCATTTT.

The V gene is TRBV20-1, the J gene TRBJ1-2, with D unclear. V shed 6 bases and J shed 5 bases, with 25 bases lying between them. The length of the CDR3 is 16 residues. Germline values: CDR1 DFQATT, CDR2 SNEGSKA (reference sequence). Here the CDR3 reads CSAPKGAANRAYGYTF. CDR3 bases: TGCAGTGCCCCCAAAGGAGCCGCGAATCGGGCTTATGGCTACACCTTC.

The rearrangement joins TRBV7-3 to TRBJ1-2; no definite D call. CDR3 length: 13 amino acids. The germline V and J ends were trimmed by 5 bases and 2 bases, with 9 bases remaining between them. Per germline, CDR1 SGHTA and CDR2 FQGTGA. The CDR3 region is CASSPAGNYGYTF. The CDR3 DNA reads TGTGCCAGCAGCCCCGCGGGCAACTATGGCTACACCTTC.

CDR3 amino acids: CATSDRRQSYGYTF. The CDR3 DNA is TGTGCCACCAGTGACCGCAGACAGAGCTATGGCTACACCTTC. J is TRBJ1-2 and V is TRBV24-1; possibly TRBD1 for D (5 bases). Germline CDR1 and CDR2: KGHDR and SFDVKD. V shed 4 bases and J shed 4 bases, with 12 bases lying between them. The CDR3 has 14 amino acids.

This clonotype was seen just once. The CDR3 DNA sequence: TGCGCCAGCAGCCAAGTTGGCCTACCCAGGGGCATTCAGTACTTC. This gives the protein CASSQVGLPRGIQYF. The chain uses TRBV4-1 and TRBJ2-4, with a tentative D call TRBD1 (6 bases). The CDR3 is 15 amino acids. V shed 1 base and J shed 9 bases, with 16 bases lying between them. Germline V gives CDR1 MGHRA, CDR2 YSYEKL.

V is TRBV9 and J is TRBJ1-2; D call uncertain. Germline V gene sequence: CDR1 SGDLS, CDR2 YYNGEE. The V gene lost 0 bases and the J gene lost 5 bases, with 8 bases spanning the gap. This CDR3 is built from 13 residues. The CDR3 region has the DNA TGTGCCAGCAGCGTAGATGTGGGGTATGGCTACACCTTC. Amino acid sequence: CASSVDVGYGYTF.

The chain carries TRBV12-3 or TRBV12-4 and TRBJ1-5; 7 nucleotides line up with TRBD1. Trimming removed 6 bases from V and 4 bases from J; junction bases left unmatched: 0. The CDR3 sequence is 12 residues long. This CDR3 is CASRQGNQPQHF. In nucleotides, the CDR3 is TGTGCCAGCAGACAGGGGAATCAGCCCCAGCATTTT.

In DNA form, the CDR3 reads TGCAGCGTTTTCCAGGGGGCAAACATTCAGTACTTC. It yields the protein CSVFQGANIQYF. This chain joins TRBV29-1 and TRBJ2-4; 8 bases match TRBD1. The germline V gene encodes CDR1 SQVTM and CDR2 ANQGSEA. This CDR3 has 12 amino acids. The V segment lost 5 bases and the J segment 6 bases; nucleotides outside the gene matches: 3.

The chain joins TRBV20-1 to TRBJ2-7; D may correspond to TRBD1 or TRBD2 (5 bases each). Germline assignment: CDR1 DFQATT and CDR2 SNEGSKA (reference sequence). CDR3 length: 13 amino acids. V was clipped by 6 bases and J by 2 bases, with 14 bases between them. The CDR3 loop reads CSAEGQGTYEQYF. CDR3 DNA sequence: TGCAGTGCAGAGGGGCAGGGAACCTACGAGCAGTACTTC.

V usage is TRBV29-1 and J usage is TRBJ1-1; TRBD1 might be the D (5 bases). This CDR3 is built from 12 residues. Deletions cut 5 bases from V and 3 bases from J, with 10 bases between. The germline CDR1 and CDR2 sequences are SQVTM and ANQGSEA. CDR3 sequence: CSVSRGDTEAFF. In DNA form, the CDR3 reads TGCAGCGTTTCCCGGGGGGACACTGAAGCTTTCTTT.

The CDR3 reads CASSNTAGGYTF. CDR3 coding DNA: TGTGCCAGCAGTAACACCGCGGGCGGCTACACCTTC. This chain joins TRBV6-5 and TRBJ1-2; D remains unclear. CDR3 size: 12 residues. With 5 bases removed from V and 8 bases from J, the gap between germline ends came to 12 bases. Per the germline V gene, CDR1 is MNHEY and CDR2 is SVGAGI.

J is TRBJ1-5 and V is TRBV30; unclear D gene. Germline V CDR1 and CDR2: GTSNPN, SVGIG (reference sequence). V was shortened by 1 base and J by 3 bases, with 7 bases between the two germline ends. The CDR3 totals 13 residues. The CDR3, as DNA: TGTGCCTGGAGTGGCTTAACCAATCAGCCCCAGCATTTT. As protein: CAWSGLTNQPQHF.

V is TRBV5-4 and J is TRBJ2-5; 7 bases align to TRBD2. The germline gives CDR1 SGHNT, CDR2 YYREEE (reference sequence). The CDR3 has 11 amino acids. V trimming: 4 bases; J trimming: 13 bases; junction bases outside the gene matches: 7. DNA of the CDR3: TGTGCCAGCAGCGCCCCCGGGACTACGTACTTC. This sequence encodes CASSAPGTTYF.

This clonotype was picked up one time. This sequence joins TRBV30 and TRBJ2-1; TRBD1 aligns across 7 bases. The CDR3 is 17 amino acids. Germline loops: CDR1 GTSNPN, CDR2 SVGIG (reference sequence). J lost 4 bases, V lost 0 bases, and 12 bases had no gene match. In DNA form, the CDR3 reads TGTGCCTGGAGTGTTACCAGGGGGATCTACATTTACAATGAGCAGTTCTTC. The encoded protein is CAWSVTRGIYIYNEQFF.

CDR3 loop: CSASKGGNTEAFF. The CDR3 DNA reads as TGCAGTGCCTCAAAGGGGGGGAACACTGAAGCTTTCTTT. V usage is TRBV20-1 and J usage is TRBJ1-1; D might be TRBD1 (6 bases). The CDR3 sequence is 13 residues long. Trimming left V 6 bases short and J 1 base short, with 12 bases between. Germline CDR1 is DFQATT and CDR2 is SNEGSKA (reference sequence).